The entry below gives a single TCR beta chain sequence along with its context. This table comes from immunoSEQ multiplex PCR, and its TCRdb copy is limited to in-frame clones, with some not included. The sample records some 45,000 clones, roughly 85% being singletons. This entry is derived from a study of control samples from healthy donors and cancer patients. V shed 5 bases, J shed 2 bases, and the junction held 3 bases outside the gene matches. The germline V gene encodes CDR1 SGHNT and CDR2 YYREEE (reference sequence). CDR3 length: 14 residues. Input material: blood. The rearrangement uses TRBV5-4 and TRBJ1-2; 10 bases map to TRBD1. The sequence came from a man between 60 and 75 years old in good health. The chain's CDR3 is CASRPDRGNYGYTF. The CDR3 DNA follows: TGTGCCAGCAGGCCGGACAGGGGGAACTATGGCTACACCTTC.